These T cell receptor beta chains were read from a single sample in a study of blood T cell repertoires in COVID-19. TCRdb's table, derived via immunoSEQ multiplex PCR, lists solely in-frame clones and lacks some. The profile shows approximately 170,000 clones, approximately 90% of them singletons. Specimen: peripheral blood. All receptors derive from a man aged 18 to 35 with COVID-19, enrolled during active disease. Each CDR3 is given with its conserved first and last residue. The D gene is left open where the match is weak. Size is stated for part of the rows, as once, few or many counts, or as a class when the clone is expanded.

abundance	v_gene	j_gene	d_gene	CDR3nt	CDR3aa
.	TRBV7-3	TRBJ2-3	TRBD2	TGTGCCAGCAGCCCAGGACTAGCGGGAGAAGGTGATACGCAGTATTTT	CASSPGLAGEGDTQYF
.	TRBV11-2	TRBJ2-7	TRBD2	TGTGCCAGCAGCCTAGCGGCAGGGTGGTACGAGCAGTACTTC	CASSLAAGWYEQYF
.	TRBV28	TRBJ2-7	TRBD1	TGTGCCAGCAGTTTTATCCTGACAGGGGGAACCTACGAGCAGTACTTC	CASSFILTGGTYEQYF
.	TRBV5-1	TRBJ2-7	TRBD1	TGCGCCAGCAGCTTGGTCCCAGGGGGCGGCTACGAGCAGTACTTC	CASSLVPGGGYEQYF
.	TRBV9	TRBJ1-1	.	TGTGCCAGCCGACCCTCCGGGGGCACTGAAGCTTTCTTT	CASRPSGGTEAFF
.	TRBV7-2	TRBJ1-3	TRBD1	TGTGCCAGCAGCTTAGGGACAGGCCCTCCCTCTGGAAACACCATATATTTT	CASSLGTGPPSGNTIYF
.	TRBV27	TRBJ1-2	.	TGTGCCAGCAGTCTCCCCGGGGGGACTAACTATGGCTACACCTTC	CASSLPGGTNYGYTF
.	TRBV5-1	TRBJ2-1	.	TGCGCCAGCAGCTTGGAGGGAGTATGGTTCTTC	CASSLEGVWFF
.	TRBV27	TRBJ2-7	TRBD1	TGTGCCAGCAGTTCCCTCCGCGGACAGGGGGTATACGAGCAGTACTTC	CASSSLRGQGVYEQYF
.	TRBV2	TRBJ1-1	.	TGTGCCAGCAGTGGGGGACGAGGGGGCACTGAAGCTTTCTTT	CASSGGRGGTEAFF
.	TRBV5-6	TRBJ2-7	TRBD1	TGTGCCAGCAGCTGGGGGACAGTTGTCCACGAGCAGTACTTC	CASSWGTVVHEQYF
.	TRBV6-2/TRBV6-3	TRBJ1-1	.	TGTGCCAGCAGTTCCCAGGGGAAGGTAGCTTTCTTT	CASSSQGKVAFF
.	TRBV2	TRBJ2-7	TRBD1	TGTGCCACCATTCCGACAGGGGAGACGGGTGAGCAGTACTTC	CATIPTGETGEQYF
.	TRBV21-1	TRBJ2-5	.	TGTGCCAGCAGCAGAACCGGGACAGGGGGCTTGGAGACCCAGTACTTC	CASSRTGTGGLETQYF
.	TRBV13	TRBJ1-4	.	TGTGCCAGCAGCTTAGGCGGGGAAAAACTGTTTTTT	CASSLGGEKLFF
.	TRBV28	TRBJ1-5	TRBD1	TGTGCCAGCAGTTACCCCAGGGGGCGACGAAATCAGCCCCAGCATTTT	CASSYPRGRRNQPQHF
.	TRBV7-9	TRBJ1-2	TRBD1	TGTGCCAGCAGCTTAGACGTCGACAGGGCGAGTGGCTACACCTTC	CASSLDVDRASGYTF
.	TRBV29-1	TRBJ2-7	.	TGCAGCGCCCTTAGGGGTCCAGACTACGAGCAGTACTTC	CSALRGPDYEQYF
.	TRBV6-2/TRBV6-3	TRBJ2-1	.	TGTGCCAGCAGCTTGACTAGCTCCTACAATGAGCAGTTCTTC	CASSLTSSYNEQFF
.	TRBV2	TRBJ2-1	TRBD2	TGTGCCAGAAGTATACTAGCGGGTGCCTACAATGAGCAGTTCTTC	CARSILAGAYNEQFF
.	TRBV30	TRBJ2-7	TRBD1	TGTGCCTGGAGTGGACAGGGGGCTTCGTTTGCTAGCGGTTCCTACGAGCAGTACTTC	CAWSGQGASFASGSYEQYF
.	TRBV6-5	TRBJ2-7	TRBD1	TGTGCCAGCAGCGCCATCTGGGACAGGGCCTACGAGCAGTACTTC	CASSAIWDRAYEQYF
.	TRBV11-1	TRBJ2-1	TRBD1	TGTGCCAGCAGCACAGGGACAGAATACAATGAGCAGTTCTTC	CASSTGTEYNEQFF
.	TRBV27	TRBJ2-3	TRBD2	TGTGCCAGCAGTTTATATCTTTCGACCGGGACTAGCGGGATCTCAGATACGCAGTATTTT	CASSLYLSTGTSGISDTQYF
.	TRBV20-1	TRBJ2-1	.	TGCAGTGCTAGTGGGGCAGGGCCCCAAGGGGGTGACAATGAGCAGTTCTTC	CSASGAGPQGGDNEQFF
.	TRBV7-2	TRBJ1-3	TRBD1	TGTGCCAGCAGCTTACGGGCAGGGGGTGACTCTGGAAACACCATATATTTT	CASSLRAGGDSGNTIYF
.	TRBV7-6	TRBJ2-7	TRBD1	TGTGCCAGCAGCGCACGGGACAGGGGCGCCATCTACGAGCAGTACTTC	CASSARDRGAIYEQYF
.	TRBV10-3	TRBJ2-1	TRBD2	TGTGCCATCAGTGCTGCCCTAGCGGGAGGCTACAATGAGCAGTTCTTC	CAISAALAGGYNEQFF
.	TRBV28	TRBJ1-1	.	TGTGCCAGCAGTCCTCTCGGGGGTGGAGACCGATGGGGAGACGCTGAAGCTTTCTTT	CASSPLGGGDRWGDAEAFF
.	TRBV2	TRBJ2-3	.	TGTGCCAGCAGTGGGCCACAGGGTAGGACGCAGTATTTT	CASSGPQGRTQYF
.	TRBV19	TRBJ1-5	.	TGTGCCAGTACCCGGGGGGCTTCCAGCAATCAGCCCCAGCATTTT	CASTRGASSNQPQHF
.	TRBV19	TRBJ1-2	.	TGTGCCAGTAGTTTACAGGTATCCGGCTACACCTTC	CASSLQVSGYTF
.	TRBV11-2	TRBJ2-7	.	TGTGCCAGCAGCTTTTGGCCCCCTAGCGCTACCTACGAGCAGTACTTC	CASSFWPPSATYEQYF
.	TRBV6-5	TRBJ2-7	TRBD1	TGTGCCAGCAGTTACTTGCAGGGGGCTGGCTACGAGCAGTACTTC	CASSYLQGAGYEQYF
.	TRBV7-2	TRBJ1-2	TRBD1	TGTGCCAGCAGCTTAGCGCCAGGGGGTCTCTATGGCTACACCTTC	CASSLAPGGLYGYTF
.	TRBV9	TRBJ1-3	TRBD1	TGTGCCAGCAGAGGAACAGGGGAGAGAGACACCATATATTTT	CASRGTGERDTIYF
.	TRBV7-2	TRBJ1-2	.	TGTGCCAGCAGCTTAAACAGGGAAGGGTATGGCTACACCTTC	CASSLNREGYGYTF
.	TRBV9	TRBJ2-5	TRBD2	TGTGCCAGCAGCGCAGTAGCGGGAGGCCGGATTGAGACCCAGTACTTC	CASSAVAGGRIETQYF
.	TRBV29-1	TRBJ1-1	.	TGCAGCGTTGATGATCGGTTGAACACTGAAGCTTTCTTT	CSVDDRLNTEAFF
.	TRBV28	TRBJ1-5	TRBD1	TGTGCCAGCAGTTCCTTGGTGGGGGACAGGGGCCTTCCGGGCAATCAGCCCCAGCATTTT	CASSSLVGDRGLPGNQPQHF
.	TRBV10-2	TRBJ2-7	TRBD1	TGCGCCAGCAGTGAGTCGCCGGTACAGGGGGTGTGGTACGAGCAGTACTTC	CASSESPVQGVWYEQYF
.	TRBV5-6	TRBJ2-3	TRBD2	TGTGCCAGCAGCTTGGTTTCTAGCGGGAGGGCAGATACGCAGTATTTT	CASSLVSSGRADTQYF
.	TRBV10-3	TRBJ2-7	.	TGTGCCATCAGTGAAACAGGGTCCGAGCAGTACTTC	CAISETGSEQYF
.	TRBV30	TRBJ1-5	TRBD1	TGTGCCTGGAGTGGACAGGGTTTTCAGCCCCAGCATTTT	CAWSGQGFQPQHF
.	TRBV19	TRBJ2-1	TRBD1	TGTGCCAGTAGTCCCGGACAGGTGCTCTACAATGAGCAGTTCTTC	CASSPGQVLYNEQFF
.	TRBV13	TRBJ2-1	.	TGTGCCAGCAGCATCCGATCCCGACAGAATGAGCAGTTCTTC	CASSIRSRQNEQFF
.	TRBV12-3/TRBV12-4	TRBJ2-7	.	TGTGCCAGCAGTCTGGGACATTCCTACGAGCAGTACTTC	CASSLGHSYEQYF
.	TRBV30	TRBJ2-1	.	TGTGCCTGGAACCCCACAGGAGTCTACAATGAGCAGTTCTTC	CAWNPTGVYNEQFF
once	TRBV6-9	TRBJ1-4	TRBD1	TGTGCCAGCAGTTGCCTCAGTAGGGGGCAGGGTGAAAAACTGTTTTTT	CASSCLSRGQGEKLFF
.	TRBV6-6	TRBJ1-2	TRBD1	TGTGCCAGCAGACCACCAAAGGACAGGGCTAACTATGGCTACACCTTC	CASRPPKDRANYGYTF
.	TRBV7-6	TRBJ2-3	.	TGTGCCAGCAGCTTAGTAGGGGGTAGGATCACAGATACGCAGTATTTT	CASSLVGGRITDTQYF